This T cell receptor beta chain is from a study of identical twins. The V end lost 2 bases, the J end lost 8 bases, and 12 bases lay between the germline ends. The CDR3 is made up of 13 amino acids. The germline V gene has CDR1 SGHAT and CDR2 FQDESV (reference sequence). Unique molecular identifiers were present on the cDNA, which also gained a universal primer site by template switching. TCRdb fed the 5' RACE reads into MiXCR, producing one record per CDR3 protein. The sample gives 1.5 million to 2 million distinct CDR3 sequences, about 32% of which show up once; about 0.3% is in the top ten. The TCR sequence derives from a newborn girl in good health. Sequenced: cord blood. The chain has TRBV11-1 and TRBJ1-1; a weak D match, TRBD1 (6 bases). CDR3 sequence (DNA): TGTGCCAGCAGCTTATATGGCAGGGGAGAAGCTTTCTTT. Translating it yields CASSLYGRGEAFF.